A single sample is the source of the 2 T cell receptor beta chains below, sequenced in a study of early T cells in non-severe SARS-CoV-2 infection. TCRdb reprocessed the 5' RACE reads via MiXCR and lists one record per CDR3 protein. This sample has 50,000 to 60,000 distinct CDR3 sequences; less than 9.5% occur once, and the top ten carry roughly 3.5%. The sample comprised whole blood. The receptors originated from an adult who was a healthcare worker with PCR-confirmed SARS-CoV-2 infection or an uninfected control (not recorded which).

The table lists this clonotype with a few counts. V usage is TRBV7-9 and J usage is TRBJ1-1; possibly TRBD1 for D (5 bases). The CDR3 is 14 residues long. The germline gives CDR1 SEHNR, CDR2 FQNEAQ (reference sequence). V was cut by 3 bases and J by 1 base, with 9 bases left in between. The CDR3 DNA follows: TGTGCCAGCAGCTTTCAGGGAACGAACACTGAAGCTTTCTTT. Protein product: CASSFQGTNTEAFF.

J is TRBJ2-5 and V is TRBV27; no firm D call. The V gene lost 5 bases and the J gene lost 3 bases, with 10 bases spanning the gap. Looked up from germline, CDR1 is MNHEY and CDR2 is SMNVEV (reference sequence). There are 13 residues in the CDR3. Here the CDR3 reads CASSPYYEETQYF. The CDR3 nucleotides read TGTGCCAGCAGTCCCTACTACGAAGAGACCCAGTACTTC.